This is a list of T cell receptor beta chains from one sample in a study of blood T cell repertoires in COVID-19. Repertoires were generated with immunoSEQ multiplex PCR, while TCRdb's copy carries only in-frame clones and drops some. Here the sample spans about 440,000 clones, about 89% being singletons. Sequenced sample: peripheral blood. All receptors derive from a woman in her 30s with acute or convalescent COVID-19. Both conserved end residues are part of each CDR3. A D gene is named only where the DNA matches it firmly. Size values are once, few and many counts, or a class for expanded clones, and some rows have none.

J gene: TRBJ2-1; D gene: TRBD1; V gene: TRBV29-1; clone size: NA; CDR3 DNA: TGCAGCACGTGGACAGGGGGTAATGAGCAGTTCTTC; CDR3 protein: CSTWTGGNEQFF
J gene: TRBJ1-6; D gene: NA; V gene: TRBV2; clone size: few; CDR3 DNA: TGTGCCAGCAGTGAACCGGGAACCATCCACTTT; CDR3 protein: CASSEPGTIHF
J gene: TRBJ2-7; D gene: NA; V gene: TRBV30; clone size: NA; CDR3 DNA: TGTGCCTGGAGAGAGACATCCCGAGTTTACGAGCAGTACTTC; CDR3 protein: CAWRETSRVYEQYF
J gene: TRBJ2-7; D gene: NA; V gene: TRBV7-2; clone size: once; CDR3 DNA: TGTGCCAGCAGCTTAGTTTGGCTCCAAAGCTCCTACGAGCAGTACTTC; CDR3 protein: CASSLVWLQSSYEQYF
J gene: TRBJ2-5; D gene: TRBD2; V gene: TRBV6-6; clone size: few; CDR3 DNA: TGTGCCAGCAGTTACTCCAGCGGGGATGGACGAGAGACCCAGTACTTC; CDR3 protein: CASSYSSGDGRETQYF
J gene: TRBJ2-3; D gene: NA; V gene: TRBV5-1; clone size: NA; CDR3 DNA: TGCGCCAGCAGCATGACGACTAACCAGAACACAGATACGCAGTATTTT; CDR3 protein: CASSMTTNQNTDTQYF
J gene: TRBJ2-3; D gene: TRBD2; V gene: TRBV6-6; clone size: NA; CDR3 DNA: TGTGCCAGCAGTTATCGCCTAGCGGGGGTAGATACGCAGTATTTT; CDR3 protein: CASSYRLAGVDTQYF
J gene: TRBJ2-3; D gene: NA; V gene: TRBV24-1; clone size: NA; CDR3 DNA: TGTGCCACCAGTGATTTGCACACAGGACATGATACGCAGTATTTT; CDR3 protein: CATSDLHTGHDTQYF
J gene: TRBJ1-1; D gene: NA; V gene: TRBV24-1; clone size: NA; CDR3 DNA: TGTGCCACAAGTAAACAGGGTGAAGCTTTCTTT; CDR3 protein: CATSKQGEAFF
J gene: TRBJ1-4; D gene: TRBD1; V gene: TRBV19; clone size: NA; CDR3 DNA: TGTGCCAGTAGTGCGGGACAGGGGGCCGGTAATGAAAAACTGTTTTTT; CDR3 protein: CASSAGQGAGNEKLFF
J gene: TRBJ2-7; D gene: TRBD1; V gene: TRBV9; clone size: NA; CDR3 DNA: TGTGCCAGCAGCGATGAGGCCGGGACAGGGTTTTTCGCCGAGCAGTACTTC; CDR3 protein: CASSDEAGTGFFAEQYF
J gene: TRBJ2-1; D gene: NA; V gene: TRBV5-1; clone size: NA; CDR3 DNA: TGCGCCAGCAGCCTGGAGATTTCTGCACGGGAGCAGTTCTTC; CDR3 protein: CASSLEISAREQFF
J gene: TRBJ2-7; D gene: TRBD1; V gene: TRBV14; clone size: NA; CDR3 DNA: TGTGCCAGCAGCCAAGGAAGACAGGGGTCGAACTGGTACGAGCAGTACTTC; CDR3 protein: CASSQGRQGSNWYEQYF
J gene: TRBJ1-2; D gene: TRBD1; V gene: TRBV28; clone size: NA; CDR3 DNA: TGTGCCAGCAGGCCTGACAGGGCAAGTGGCTACACCTTC; CDR3 protein: CASRPDRASGYTF
J gene: TRBJ2-3; D gene: NA; V gene: TRBV5-1; clone size: NA; CDR3 DNA: TGCGCCAGCAGCTCTCGTTCCGGGCGGGGTACAGATACGCAGTATTTT; CDR3 protein: CASSSRSGRGTDTQYF
J gene: TRBJ1-3; D gene: NA; V gene: TRBV28; clone size: NA; CDR3 DNA: TGTGCCAGCAGTCCCTCGGGAGTCTTCCCTGGGGGTGGAAACACCATATATTTT; CDR3 protein: CASSPSGVFPGGGNTIYF
J gene: TRBJ2-2; D gene: TRBD1; V gene: TRBV19; clone size: NA; CDR3 DNA: TGTGCCAGTAGGACAGGGGCCGCGAACACCGGGGAGCTGTTTTTT; CDR3 protein: CASRTGAANTGELFF
J gene: TRBJ1-2; D gene: TRBD1; V gene: TRBV7-9; clone size: NA; CDR3 DNA: TGTGCCAGCAGGCCGGACAGGGTTGGGGGCTATGGCTACACCTTC; CDR3 protein: CASRPDRVGGYGYTF
J gene: TRBJ2-5; D gene: NA; V gene: TRBV11-2; clone size: NA; CDR3 DNA: TGTGCCAGCAGCCAGGACAGACAAGAGACCCAGTACTTC; CDR3 protein: CASSQDRQETQYF
J gene: TRBJ2-2; D gene: TRBD2; V gene: TRBV5-1; clone size: NA; CDR3 DNA: TGCGCCAGCAGCTTGGGACTAGCGGGGGCCGGGGAGCTGTTTTTT; CDR3 protein: CASSLGLAGAGELFF
J gene: TRBJ2-7; D gene: TRBD2; V gene: TRBV5-1; clone size: NA; CDR3 DNA: TGCGCCAGCAGCCCCTTCGCTAGCGGGGGCCCTATCTACGAGCAGTACTTC; CDR3 protein: CASSPFASGGPIYEQYF
J gene: TRBJ1-1; D gene: NA; V gene: TRBV12-3/TRBV12-4; clone size: NA; CDR3 DNA: TGTGCCAGCACCCTTAGAGAGAACACTGAAGCTTTCTTT; CDR3 protein: CASTLRENTEAFF
J gene: TRBJ2-3; D gene: NA; V gene: TRBV7-3; clone size: NA; CDR3 DNA: TGTGCCAGCAGCTCCACAGGGAAAAATACGCAGTATTTT; CDR3 protein: CASSSTGKNTQYF
J gene: TRBJ1-2; D gene: TRBD1; V gene: TRBV7-9; clone size: NA; CDR3 DNA: TGTGCCAGCAGCTTAGGGATCGGGACAGCTTATGGCTACACCTTC; CDR3 protein: CASSLGIGTAYGYTF
J gene: TRBJ2-7; D gene: TRBD1; V gene: TRBV27; clone size: few; CDR3 DNA: TGTGTCATTGGGACAGGGGACTCCTACGAGCAGTACTTC; CDR3 protein: CVIGTGDSYEQYF
J gene: TRBJ2-7; D gene: TRBD2; V gene: TRBV6-5; clone size: once; CDR3 DNA: TGTGCCAGCATGACTAGCGGGAGATCCTACGAGCAGTACTTC; CDR3 protein: CASMTSGRSYEQYF
J gene: TRBJ2-1; D gene: NA; V gene: TRBV27; clone size: once; CDR3 DNA: TGTGCCAGCAGTTTGGGTCGACTGGAGGGTTACAATGAGCAGTTCTTC; CDR3 protein: CASSLGRLEGYNEQFF
J gene: TRBJ1-4; D gene: NA; V gene: TRBV7-9; clone size: NA; CDR3 DNA: TGTGCCAGCAGCTTAGGGGGGCCCAGTAATGAAAAACTGTTTTTT; CDR3 protein: CASSLGGPSNEKLFF
J gene: TRBJ1-2; D gene: NA; V gene: TRBV5-6; clone size: NA; CDR3 DNA: TGTGCCAGCAGCCTCCAGACAGCCTATGGCTACACCTTC; CDR3 protein: CASSLQTAYGYTF
J gene: TRBJ1-3; D gene: NA; V gene: TRBV6-1; clone size: NA; CDR3 DNA: TGTGCCAGCAGTGAACAGACTCTCTCTGGAAACACCATATATTTT; CDR3 protein: CASSEQTLSGNTIYF
J gene: TRBJ2-3; D gene: TRBD1; V gene: TRBV11-2; clone size: NA; CDR3 DNA: TGTGCCAGCAGCTTAGCCTTCAGGGGGACAGATACGCAGTATTTT; CDR3 protein: CASSLAFRGTDTQYF
J gene: TRBJ1-2; D gene: NA; V gene: TRBV24-1; clone size: NA; CDR3 DNA: TGTGCCACCAGTGATAACAGCTACTATGGCTACACCTTC; CDR3 protein: CATSDNSYYGYTF
J gene: TRBJ2-7; D gene: NA; V gene: TRBV19; clone size: few; CDR3 DNA: TGTGCCAGTAGTATCTTGGTACAGGGCCAGCAGTACTTC; CDR3 protein: CASSILVQGQQYF
J gene: TRBJ1-1; D gene: TRBD1; V gene: TRBV29-1; clone size: NA; CDR3 DNA: TGCAGCGTTGACTCGGGACAGGCGAACACTGAAGCTTTCTTT; CDR3 protein: CSVDSGQANTEAFF
J gene: TRBJ1-2; D gene: TRBD1; V gene: TRBV5-1; clone size: NA; CDR3 DNA: TGCGCCAGCAGCGAGGACAGGGTACGCTATGGCTACACCTTC; CDR3 protein: CASSEDRVRYGYTF
J gene: TRBJ2-7; D gene: NA; V gene: TRBV15; clone size: few; CDR3 DNA: TGTGCCACCAGCATTGAGCCACCGGGCTACGAGCAGTACTTC; CDR3 protein: CATSIEPPGYEQYF
J gene: TRBJ2-7; D gene: NA; V gene: TRBV12-5; clone size: NA; CDR3 DNA: TGTGCTAGTGGTTTGGTAACTACGGTAGAGGCAGAGGCTGACTACGAGCAGTACTTC; CDR3 protein: CASGLVTTVEAEADYEQYF
J gene: TRBJ2-1; D gene: NA; V gene: TRBV30; clone size: once; CDR3 DNA: TGTGCCTGGAGAAATAAGGGGATTCCGGCCTACAATGAGCAGTTCTTC; CDR3 protein: CAWRNKGIPAYNEQFF
J gene: TRBJ1-2; D gene: TRBD1; V gene: TRBV3-1/TRBV3-2; clone size: NA; CDR3 DNA: TGTGCCAGCAGCCTGGGACAGGCTAACTATGGCTACACCTTC; CDR3 protein: CASSLGQANYGYTF
J gene: TRBJ2-5; D gene: TRBD1; V gene: TRBV29-1; clone size: NA; CDR3 DNA: TGCAGCGCTACCGGGACAGGGAGGGAGACCCAGTACTTC; CDR3 protein: CSATGTGRETQYF